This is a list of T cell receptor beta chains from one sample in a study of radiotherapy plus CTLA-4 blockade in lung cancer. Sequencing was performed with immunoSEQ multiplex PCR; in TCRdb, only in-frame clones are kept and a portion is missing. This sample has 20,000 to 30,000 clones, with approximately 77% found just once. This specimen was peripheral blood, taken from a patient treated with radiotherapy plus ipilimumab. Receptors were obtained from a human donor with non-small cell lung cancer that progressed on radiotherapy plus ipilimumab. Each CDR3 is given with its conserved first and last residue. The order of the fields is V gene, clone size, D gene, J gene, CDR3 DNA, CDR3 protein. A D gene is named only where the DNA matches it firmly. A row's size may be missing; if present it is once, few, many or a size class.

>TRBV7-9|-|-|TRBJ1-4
TGTGCCAGCAGCTTAGACCGGGAGGATGAAAAACTGTTTTTT
CASSLDREDEKLFF
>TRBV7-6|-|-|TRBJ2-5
TGTGCCAGCAGCTTAGCGGGAGCTTCGGGAGAGACCCAGTACTTC
CASSLAGASGETQYF
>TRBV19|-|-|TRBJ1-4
TGTGCCAGTACTAGGGGATCAACTAATGAAAAACTGTTTTTT
CASTRGSTNEKLFF
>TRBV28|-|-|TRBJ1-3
TGTGCCAGCTTGCGGAAAAACACCATATATTTT
CASLRKNTIYF
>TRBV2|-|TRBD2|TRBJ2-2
TGTGCCAGCAGAGGGACTAGCGGGAACACCGGGGAGCTGTTTTTT
CASRGTSGNTGELFF
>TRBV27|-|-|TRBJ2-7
TGTGCCAGCAGTTTGATCAGGTTCTCCTACGAGCAGTACTTC
CASSLIRFSYEQYF
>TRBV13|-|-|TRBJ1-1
TGTGCCAGCAGCCTCCAGGGGTTTGAAGCTTTCTTT
CASSLQGFEAFF
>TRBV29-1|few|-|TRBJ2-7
TGCAGCGTTCTGTCAGAATCCTACGAGCAGTACTTC
CSVLSESYEQYF
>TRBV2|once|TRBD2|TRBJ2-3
TGTGCCAGCAGGTGGCGGGGGGCCACAGATACGCAGTATTTT
CASRWRGATDTQYF
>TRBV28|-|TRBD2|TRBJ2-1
TGTGCCAGCAGTCGCACACTAGCGGGGGGGCTGGATGAGCAGTTCTTC
CASSRTLAGGLDEQFF
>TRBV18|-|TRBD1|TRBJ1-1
TGTGCCAGCTCACCAGGGACAGAGACTGAAGCTTTCTTT
CASSPGTETEAFF
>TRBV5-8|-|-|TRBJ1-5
TGTGCCAGCAGCTTGGTTTTTACAGGACATCAGCCCCAGCATTTT
CASSLVFTGHQPQHF
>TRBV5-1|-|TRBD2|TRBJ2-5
TGCGCCAGCAGCTTGGTAGCGGGAGGGGACGAGACCCAGTACTTC
CASSLVAGGDETQYF
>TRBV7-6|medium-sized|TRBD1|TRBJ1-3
TGTGCCAGCAGCTTAGACGGGACAGGGACTGGAAACACCATATATTTT
CASSLDGTGTGNTIYF
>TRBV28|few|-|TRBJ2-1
TGTGCCAGCAGTCCTCTCGCTACCTACAATGAGCAGTTCTTC
CASSPLATYNEQFF
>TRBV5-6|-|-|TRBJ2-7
TGTGCCAGCAGCTTGTCCAGGGCATGGAGCTCCTACGAGCAGTACTTC
CASSLSRAWSSYEQYF
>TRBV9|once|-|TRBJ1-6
TGTGCCAGCAGCGTAGGTGGGGGTAATTCACCCCTCCACTTT
CASSVGGGNSPLHF
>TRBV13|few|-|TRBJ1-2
TGTGCCAGCATTGCTTACGACAGGCCCTATGGCTACACCTTC
CASIAYDRPYGYTF
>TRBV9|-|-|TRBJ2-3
TGTGCCAGCAGCGTCGGGACGAAAGCGGGAGATACGCAGTATTTT
CASSVGTKAGDTQYF
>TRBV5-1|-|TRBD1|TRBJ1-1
TGCGCCAGCAGCTTGCGGGTTCGACAGGGGTGGGAGAACACTGAAGCTTTCTTC
CASSLRVRQGWENTEAFF
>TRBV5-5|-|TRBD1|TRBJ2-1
TGTGCCAGCCGATACCGACAGGGAATCGGCAATGAGCAGTTCTTC
CASRYRQGIGNEQFF
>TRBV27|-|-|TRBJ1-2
TGTGCCAGCAGTTCTCTGGGGGCAAGAGGGTATGGCTACACCTTC
CASSSLGARGYGYTF
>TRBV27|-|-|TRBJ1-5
TGTGCCAGCAGTTTACAGGGTGGCAATCAGCCCCAGCATTTT
CASSLQGGNQPQHF
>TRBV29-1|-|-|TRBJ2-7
TGCAGCGTTACCGGGACACCTTCCTACGAGCAGTACTTC
CSVTGTPSYEQYF
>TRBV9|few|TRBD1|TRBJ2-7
TGTGCCAGCAGCCCCGGGGGGACAGGGCACTACGAGCAGTACTTC
CASSPGGTGHYEQYF
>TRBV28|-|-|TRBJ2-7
TGTGCCAGCAGTGGAGGGGGGGGGTACGAGCAGTACTTC
CASSGGGGYEQYF
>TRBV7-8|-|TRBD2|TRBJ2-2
TGTGCCAGCACCAGGGAAGCGGGAGAAGCCACCGGGGAGCTGTTTTTT
CASTREAGEATGELFF
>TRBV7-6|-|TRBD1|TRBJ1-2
TGTGCCAGCAGCCAATCGCCGGGACAGGGGGCTGGCTATGGCTACACCTTC
CASSQSPGQGAGYGYTF
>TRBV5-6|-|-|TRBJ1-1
TGTGCCAGCAGCTTGTATGAGGTTGCTGAAGCTTTCTTT
CASSLYEVAEAFF
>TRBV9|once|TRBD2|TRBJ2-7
TGTGCCAGCAGCGTAGGGGCTAGCGGGAGGGGTTTGTCCTACGAGCAGTACTTC
CASSVGASGRGLSYEQYF
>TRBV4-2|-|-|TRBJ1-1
TGTGCCAGCAGCCAAGATTTGGGGGGGGTGGGAAGGACTGAAGCTTTCTTT
CASSQDLGGVGRTEAFF
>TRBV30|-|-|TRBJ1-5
TGTGCCTGGAGTGTAGGGCAGGGTAATCAGCCCCAGCATTTT
CAWSVGQGNQPQHF
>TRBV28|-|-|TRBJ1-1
TGTGCCAGCAGTCCCACCCGGGGGGACATGAACACTGAAGCTTTCTTT
CASSPTRGDMNTEAFF
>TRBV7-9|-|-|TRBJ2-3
TGTGCCAGCAGGGACCCCGGGGGGCTAAGCACAGATACGCAGTATTTT
CASRDPGGLSTDTQYF
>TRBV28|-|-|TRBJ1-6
TGTGCCAGCAGCTCCTGGGGGAATTCACCCCTCCACTTT
CASSSWGNSPLHF
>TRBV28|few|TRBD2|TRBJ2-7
TGTGCCAGCAGTTTAACACTAGCAGCGGGGGAGCAGTACTTC
CASSLTLAAGEQYF
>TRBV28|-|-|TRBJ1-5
TGTGCCAGCAGTTTGGGGCAGATGAACAATCAGCCCCAGCATTTT
CASSLGQMNNQPQHF
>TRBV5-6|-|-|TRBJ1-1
TGTGCCAGCGCTGGAGGGTGGAACACTGAAGCTTTCTTT
CASAGGWNTEAFF
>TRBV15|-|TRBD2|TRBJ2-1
TGTGCCACCAGCGGACCAGAGGAGGGACTAGCGGGAGGTGAGCAGTTCTTC
CATSGPEEGLAGGEQFF
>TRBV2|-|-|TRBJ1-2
TGTGCCAGCAGTGCCCTAGGGAGCCCCAGAGGCTACACCTTC
CASSALGSPRGYTF
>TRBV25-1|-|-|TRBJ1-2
TGTGCCAGCTGTCGGACTGACTTAGATTTAACCTTC
CASCRTDLDLTF
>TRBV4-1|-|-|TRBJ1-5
TGCGCCAGCAGCCAAGAGGTTACGGGGGAACAGCCCCAGCATTTT
CASSQEVTGEQPQHF
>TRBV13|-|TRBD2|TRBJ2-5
TGTGCCAGCAGCCCCCTAGGAGCGGGGGCAGAGACCCAGTACTTC
CASSPLGAGAETQYF
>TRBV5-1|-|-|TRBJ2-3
TGCGCCAGCAGCTTGGGAAGACCAACAGATACGCAGTATTTT
CASSLGRPTDTQYF
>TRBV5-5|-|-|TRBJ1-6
TGTGCCAGCAGCTTCGGGAGCTCCTATAATTCACCCCTCCACTTT
CASSFGSSYNSPLHF
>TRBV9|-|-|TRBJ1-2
TGTGCCAGCAGCCCGGACGGGAACTATGGCTACACCTTC
CASSPDGNYGYTF
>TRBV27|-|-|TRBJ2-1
TGTGCCAGCAGTTTTGGGACTCTTAGGTTCTTC
CASSFGTLRFF
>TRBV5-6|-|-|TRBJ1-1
TGTGCCAGCAGCTTGATTCCGGGCACTGAAGCTTTCTTT
CASSLIPGTEAFF
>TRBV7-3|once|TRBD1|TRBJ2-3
TGTGCCAGCAGCTGGACAGGGGGTACAGATACGCAGTATTTT
CASSWTGGTDTQYF
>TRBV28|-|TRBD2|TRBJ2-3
TGTGCCAGCAGTTTGCGGCGGGGGGCCTACACAGATACGCAGTATTTT
CASSLRRGAYTDTQYF
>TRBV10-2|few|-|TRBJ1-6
TGCGCCAGCAGGGGGCCGTATAATTCACCCCTCCACTTT
CASRGPYNSPLHF
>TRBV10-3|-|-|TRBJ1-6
TGTGCCATCAGTGAGTCGGAAGCTGGAAATTCACCCCTCCACTTT
CAISESEAGNSPLHF
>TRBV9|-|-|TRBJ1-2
TGTGCCAGCAGCGTAGGGACCTACCCCGGGGAAGATGGCTACACCTTC
CASSVGTYPGEDGYTF
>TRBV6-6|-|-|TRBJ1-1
TGTGCCAGCAGTGACGAGGCGCTGGAGGCTTTCTTT
CASSDEALEAFF
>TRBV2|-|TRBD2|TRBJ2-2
TGTGCCAGCAGGAGGCTAGCGGGGTCCCCCGGGGAGCTGTTTTTT
CASRRLAGSPGELFF
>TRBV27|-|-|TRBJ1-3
TGTGCCAGCAGTCCCCATATCTCTGGAAACACCATATATTTT
CASSPHISGNTIYF
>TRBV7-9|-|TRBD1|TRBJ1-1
TGTGCCAGCAGCTTAATCGGACAGGGCCCTGAAGCTTTCTTT
CASSLIGQGPEAFF
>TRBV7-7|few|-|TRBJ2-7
TGTGCCAGCAGCCTGGGACCGAACTACGAGCAGTACTTC
CASSLGPNYEQYF